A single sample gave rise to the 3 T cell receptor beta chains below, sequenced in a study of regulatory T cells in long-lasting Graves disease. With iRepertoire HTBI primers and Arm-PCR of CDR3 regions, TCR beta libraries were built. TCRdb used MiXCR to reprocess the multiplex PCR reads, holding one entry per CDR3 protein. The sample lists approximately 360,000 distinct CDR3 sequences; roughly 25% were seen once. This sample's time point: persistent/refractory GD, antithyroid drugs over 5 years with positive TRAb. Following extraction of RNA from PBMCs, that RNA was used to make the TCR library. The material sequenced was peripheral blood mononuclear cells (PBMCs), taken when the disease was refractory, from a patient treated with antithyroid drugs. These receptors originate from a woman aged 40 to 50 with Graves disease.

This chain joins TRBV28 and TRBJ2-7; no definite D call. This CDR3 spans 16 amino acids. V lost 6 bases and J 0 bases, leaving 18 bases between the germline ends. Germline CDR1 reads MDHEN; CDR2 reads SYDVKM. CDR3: CASSPLGRSSSYEQYF. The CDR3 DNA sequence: TGTGCCAGCAGCCCCCTGGGTCGGAGTAGCTCCTACGAGCAGTACTTC.

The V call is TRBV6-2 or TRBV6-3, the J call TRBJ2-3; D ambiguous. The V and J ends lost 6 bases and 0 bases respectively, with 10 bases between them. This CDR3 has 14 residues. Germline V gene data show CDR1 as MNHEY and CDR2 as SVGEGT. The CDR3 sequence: CASSPKFSTDTQYF. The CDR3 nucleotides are TGTGCCAGCAGCCCGAAGTTTAGCACAGATACGCAGTATTTT.

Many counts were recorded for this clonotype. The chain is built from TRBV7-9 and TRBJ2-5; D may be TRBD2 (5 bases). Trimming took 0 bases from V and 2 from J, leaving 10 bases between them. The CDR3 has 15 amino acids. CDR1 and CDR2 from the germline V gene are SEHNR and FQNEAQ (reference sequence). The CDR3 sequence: CASSLARREQETQYF. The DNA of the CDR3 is TGTGCCAGCAGCTTAGCGCGACGGGAACAAGAGACCCAGTACTTC.